The 29 T cell receptor beta chains below were found in one sample sequenced in a study of early T cells in non-severe SARS-CoV-2 infection. TCRdb processed the 5' RACE reads anew with MiXCR; each CDR3 protein has one entry. The sample has roughly 120,000 distinct CDR3 sequences; about 16% are singletons. Sequenced sample: whole blood. These receptors were taken from an adult who was a healthcare worker with PCR-confirmed SARS-CoV-2 infection or an uninfected control (not recorded which).

The chain joins TRBV7-3 to TRBJ2-5, with a tentative D call TRBD2 (7 bases). Trimming removed 2 bases from V and 10 bases from J, with 23 bases in between. The CDR3 consists of 16 residues. CDR1 is SGHTA and CDR2 is FQGTGA in the germline V gene. As DNA, the CDR3 is TGTGCCAGCAGCTTAGGTGGCGGGGGCCCCGGAGGGTACCAGTACTTC. Translated: CASSLGGGGPGGYQYF.

V is TRBV20-1 and J is TRBJ1-2; possibly TRBD1 for D (6 bases). Germline CDR1 is DFQATT and CDR2 is SNEGSKA (reference sequence). The CDR3 consists of 13 residues. V lost 4 bases to trimming and J lost 2 bases, with 11 bases between them. The CDR3 DNA follows: TGCAGTGCTAATGGGGGCGGAAACTATGGCTACACCTTC. This translates into CSANGGGNYGYTF.

The chain combines TRBV2 with TRBJ2-7, with TRBD2 matching over 10 bases. The CDR3 has 15 amino acids. From germline, CDR1 is SNHLY and CDR2 FYNNEI. The trim removed 6 bases at V and 3 bases at J, leaving 8 bases unmatched. The CDR3 is CASRRTSGVNYEQYF. DNA for the CDR3: TGTGCCAGCAGAAGAACTAGCGGGGTGAACTACGAGCAGTACTTC.

J is TRBJ1-2 and V is TRBV7-2; D is ambiguous. The CDR3 sequence is 13 residues long. Per germline, CDR1 SGHTA and CDR2 FQGNSA. V gave up 4 bases and J gave up 7 bases, with 13 bases separating them. The CDR3 loop is CASSSQPIGGYTF. The DNA of the CDR3 is TGTGCCAGCAGCTCCCAGCCTATTGGTGGCTACACCTTC.

The V and J genes are TRBV3-1 and TRBJ1-2, with D unclear. V dropped 0 bases and J dropped 8 bases, with 10 bases sitting between them. The CDR3 spans 13 residues. Per germline, CDR1 LGHDT and CDR2 YNNKEL (reference sequence). The CDR3 DNA follows: TGTGCCAGCAGCCAAGAAGGCAGAGGGGGCTACACCTTC. Translated: CASSQEGRGGYTF.

This chain connects TRBV13 to TRBJ2-7; D unclear. The germline CDR1 and CDR2 sequences are PRHDT and FYEKMQ (reference sequence). The CDR3 contains 15 residues. V was trimmed by 1 base and J by 2 bases, leaving 12 bases between them. The CDR3 DNA reads as TGTGCCAGCAGCTTAGCGATAGGGCCTGCCTACGAGCAGTACTTC. Its translation is CASSLAIGPAYEQYF.

To note about this clonotype: The junction and the germline gene differ at one end; a read error may be behind it. The chain combines TRBV4-1 with TRBJ2-6; TRBD1 might be the D (6 bases). The CDR3 is made up of 16 amino acids. CDR1 MGHRA and CDR2 YSYEKL come from the germline V gene. The CDR3 region has the DNA TGCGCCAGCAGTCCGACTCAGGGGTCTGGGGCCAACGTCCTGATTTTC. Translated: CASSPTQGSGANVLIF.

The chain combines TRBV11-2 with TRBJ1-3; D remains unclear. The CDR3 loop spans 13 amino acids. Germline values: CDR1 SGHAT, CDR2 FQNNGV. V was trimmed by 4 bases and J by 2 bases, leaving 6 bases between them. The chain's CDR3 is CASSSSPGNTIYF. As DNA, the CDR3 is TGTGCCAGCAGCTCCAGCCCTGGAAACACCATATATTTT.

Here the CDR3 DNA reads TGTGCCAGCAGTTTGTGGGAAAGAAGCATTCAGTACTTC. This encodes CASSLWERSIQYF. V is TRBV2 and J is TRBJ2-4, with D uncertain. The CDR3 spans 13 residues. V was shortened by 5 bases and J by 9 bases, with 14 bases between the two germline ends. Germline V gene data show CDR1 as SNHLY and CDR2 as FYNNEI.

V is TRBV7-9 and J is TRBJ1-5; 11 bases agree with TRBD1. Germline values: CDR1 SEHNR, CDR2 FQNEAQ (reference sequence). Trimming cost V 4 bases and J 3 bases; bases outside gene matches: 11. CDR3 size: 18 residues. The CDR3, as DNA: TGTGCCAGCAGCTCAACTCCGGGACAGGGGGAGGTCAATCAGCCCCAGCATTTT. Translated: CASSSTPGQGEVNQPQHF.

This clonotype occurred a few times. The chain recombines TRBV5-4 with TRBJ2-7; 8 bases match TRBD1. CDR1 and CDR2 (germline): SGHNT, YYREEE (reference sequence). After removal of 4 bases from V and 5 bases from J, the junction contained 5 bases not matched to a gene. CDR3 length: 13 amino acids. CDR3 nucleotide sequence: TGTGCCAGCAGCCGACAGGGGAGGAACGAGCAGTACTTC. Encoded protein: CASSRQGRNEQYF.

The chain employs TRBV12-3 or TRBV12-4 and TRBJ2-5; 7 positions agree with TRBD2. The CDR3 is 15 amino acids. Unmatched junction bases numbered 2, after V lost 1 base and J lost 0 bases. The DNA for the CDR3 is TGTGCCAGCAGTTTAGGGCGGGGGTACCAAGAGACCCAGTACTTC. Its translation: CASSLGRGYQETQYF.

This clonotype has more than one count but fewer than ten. The chain joins TRBV12-3 or TRBV12-4 to TRBJ2-2; TRBD1 agrees at 7 bases. The CDR3 contains 14 residues. Trimming took 4 bases from V and 4 from J; bases not matched to a gene: 3. CDR3 bases: TGTGCCAGCAGTTCAGGGACAGTCACCGGGGAGCTGTTTTTT. Its translation is CASSSGTVTGELFF.

Ten or more counts support this clonotype. V gene TRBV27 combines with J gene TRBJ1-5; 11 bases align to TRBD1. Germline V CDR1 and CDR2: MNHEY, SMNVEV (reference sequence). The CDR3 spans 15 residues. The trim removed 6 bases at V and 4 bases at J, leaving 5 bases unmatched. The CDR3 coding sequence is TGTGCCAGCAGCCTGGGGACAGGGGGGAATCAGCCCCAGCATTTT. This encodes CASSLGTGGNQPQHF.

This clonotype was counted many times. This rearrangement joins TRBV2 to TRBJ1-3, with D unclear. The CDR3 has 15 residues. CDR1 and CDR2 (germline): SNHLY, FYNNEI. With 2 bases removed from V and 2 bases from J, the gap between germline ends came to 10 bases. The CDR3 nucleotides are TGTGCCAGCAGTGAAAGGGCCAGGACTGGAAACACCATATATTTT. Translation: CASSERARTGNTIYF.

V is TRBV19 and J is TRBJ2-3, with TRBD1 matching 8 bases. The CDR3 is 15 residues long. CDR1 LNHDA and CDR2 SQIVND come from the germline V gene (reference sequence). Trimming at V came to 5 bases and at J to 4 bases, leaving 8 bases not matched to a gene. The DNA of the CDR3 is TGTGCCAGTAGTCACCGAACAGGGGGACCAGATACGCAGTATTTT. Its translation is CASSHRTGGPDTQYF.

This clonotype showed up just a few times. The J gene is TRBJ2-1, the V gene TRBV13; the D gene could be TRBD1 or TRBD2 (5 bases each). The CDR3 runs 16 residues. The V gene's germline CDR1 is PRHDT and CDR2 FYEKMQ (reference sequence). V was trimmed by 5 bases and J by 0 bases, leaving 14 bases between them. CDR3 in DNA: TGTGCCAGCAGCCCTCCCGGGGACCTCTCCTACAATGAGCAGTTCTTC. Encoded protein: CASSPPGDLSYNEQFF. The whole variable domain, filled in from reference TRBV13 and TRBJ2-1, reads AAGVIQSPRHLIKEKRETATLKCYPIPRHDTVYWYQQGPGQDPQFLISFYEKMQSDKGSIPDRFSAQQFSDYHSELNMSSLELGDSALYFCASSPPGDLSYNEQFFGPGTRLTVL.

This clonotype was observed many times. The rearrangement links TRBV2 to TRBJ2-3; D possibly corresponds to TRBD2 (6 bases). Germline CDR1 and CDR2: SNHLY and FYNNEI. The CDR3 totals 14 residues. V lost 10 bases and J 0 bases, leaving 14 bases between the germline ends. The chain's CDR3 is CATLAGTSTDTQYF. The CDR3 nucleotides are TGTGCCACCCTAGCCGGGACTAGCACAGATACGCAGTATTTT.

The chain combines TRBV20-1 with TRBJ2-3; D remains ambiguous. Germline values: CDR1 DFQATT, CDR2 SNEGSKA (reference sequence). Trimming pared 7 bases from V and 1 base from J, leaving 6 bases between. The CDR3 consists of 11 residues. CDR3 sequence (DNA): TGCAGTGGTAGGGGCACAGATACGCAGTATTTT. This sequence encodes CSGRGTDTQYF.

This clonotype appeared many times. The gene calls are TRBV11-3 and TRBJ2-3; a possible D gene is TRBD1 (5 bases). The CDR3 is made up of 13 amino acids. Between the trimmed V and J ends, which lost 5 bases and 3 bases, there was a span of 9 bases. The germline V gene has CDR1 SGHNT and CDR2 YENEEA. The CDR3 nucleotides are TGTGCCAGCAGCCTTAAGGGGACAGATACGCAGTATTTT. Its protein is CASSLKGTDTQYF.

This clonotype has just a few counts. The chain carries TRBV14 and TRBJ2-7, with 7 nucleotides matching TRBD1. Per the germline V gene, CDR1 is SGHDN and CDR2 is FVKESK. Trimming removed 4 bases from V and 3 bases from J; junction bases left unmatched: 3. The CDR3 runs to 13 residues. CDR3 bases: TGTGCCAGCAGCCGGGGACAGTTCTACGAGCAGTACTTC. It is translated as CASSRGQFYEQYF.

The chain links TRBV4-2 to TRBJ2-2; a possible D gene is TRBD2 (6 bases). The ends were cut back, 5 bases at V and 5 bases at J, with 15 bases in the middle. CDR1 and CDR2 from the germline V gene are LGHNA and YNFKEQ. The CDR3 length is 15 residues. Here the CDR3 reads CASSMGLLATGELFF. In DNA, the CDR3 is TGTGCCAGCAGCATGGGCCTTCTAGCGACCGGGGAGCTGTTTTTT.

This clonotype was detected only a few times. The chain joins TRBV5-1 to TRBJ2-3, with unresolved D. In germline, CDR1 is SGHRS, CDR2 YFSETQ. There are 15 residues in the CDR3. Trimming left V 3 bases short and J 4 bases short, with 15 bases between. The CDR3 region has the DNA TGCGCCAGCAGCTCCTCCGGAAGGGCCCCAGATACGCAGTATTTT. Amino acids: CASSSSGRAPDTQYF. Filled out from reference TRBV5-1 and TRBJ2-3, the complete variable domain reads KAGVTQTPRYLIKTRGQQVTLSCSPISGHRSVSWYQQTPGQGLQFLFEYFSETQRNKGNFPGRFSGRQFSNSRSEMNVSTLELGDSALYLCASSSSGRAPDTQYFGPGTRLTVL.

The chain is built from TRBV7-2 and TRBJ2-2; no clear D. Deletions cut 6 bases from V and 0 bases from J, with 29 bases between. There are 21 residues in the CDR3. The germline V gene has CDR1 SGHTA and CDR2 FQGNSA. DNA for the CDR3: TGTGCCAGCAGACCCGAAGGGATGGGTCGAGGTCTCATGGCGAACACCGGGGAGCTGTTTTTT. This encodes CASRPEGMGRGLMANTGELFF.

This clonotype appeared a few times. V and J are TRBV6-5 and TRBJ1-1; 7 bases match TRBD1. V shed 7 bases, J shed 1 base, and the junction held 9 bases outside the gene matches. CDR3 length: 15 residues. Germline V gene lookup returns CDR1 MNHEY and CDR2 SVGAGI. The DNA for the CDR3 is TGTGCCAGCAAGCCAGGGGGAATGGCGAACACTGAAGCTTTCTTT. Protein: CASKPGGMANTEAFF.

The chain couples TRBV3-1 to TRBJ2-1, with D possibly being TRBD2 (5 bases). Per germline, CDR1 LGHDT and CDR2 YNNKEL (reference sequence). V lost 2 bases, J lost 7 bases, and 9 bases lay in between. This CDR3 is built from 13 residues. CDR3 DNA sequence: TGTGCCAGCAGCCAAAATCGAGGGAATGAGCAGTTCTTC. This codes for CASSQNRGNEQFF.

The rearrangement joins TRBV3-1 to TRBJ2-7, with a weak D call TRBD1 (6 bases). Germline CDR1 LGHDT, CDR2 YNNKEL (reference sequence). The CDR3 has 12 residues. V lost 4 bases, J lost 6 bases, and 10 bases lay in between. The CDR3 is CASSRGTSEQYF. The CDR3 bases are TGTGCCAGCAGCCGAGGGACATCCGAGCAGTACTTC.

This clonotype was found a few times. The rearrangement uses TRBV14 and TRBJ2-7; no clear D. The CDR3 sequence is 12 residues long. Trimming took 4 bases from V and 7 from J, leaving 11 bases between them. CDR1 is SGHDN, CDR2 FVKESK, per germline. The CDR3 is CASSPTWGEQYF. In nucleotides, the CDR3 is TGTGCCAGCAGCCCTACATGGGGAGAGCAGTACTTC.

The J gene is TRBJ2-2, the V gene TRBV19, with 9 nucleotides matching TRBD1. Germline CDR1 LNHDA, CDR2 SQIVND (reference sequence). The junction had 7 bases not matched to a gene; V was cut back by 8 bases and J by 6 bases. CDR3 size: 14 residues. Here the CDR3 reads CASSGTGLAGELFF. The CDR3 nucleotides read TGTGCCAGTTCCGGGACAGGGTTGGCCGGGGAGCTGTTTTTT.